This T cell receptor beta chain was captured by sequencing in a study of CD8 T cells in Susac syndrome. Study-wide context: Of the sequenced Susac syndrome patients, six had active disease and about eight were in remission. When blood was collected, patients with Susac syndrome were therapy-naive, were taking corticosteroids, or were receiving intravenous immunoglobulin alone. The study, taken as a whole, reports: Regarding the TCR sequencing and HLA analysis, the study admitted that a relatively small number of individuals were involved.

About this clonotype itself: Its antigen is unidentified.

V was clipped by 7 bases and J by 5 bases; unmatched bases: 11. Germline loops: CDR1 SGHVS, CDR2 FQNEAQ. The CDR3 loop spans 17 amino acids. RNA, at about 0.45 to 1 ug, was reverse transcribed with random hexamers. Amplification of TCR beta CDR3 used immunoSEQ multiplex PCR across 54 Vbeta and 13 Jbeta. One entry per CDR3 protein, called by TCRdb with MiXCR from the immunoSEQ multiplex PCR reads. This sample yields more than 150,000 distinct CDR3 sequences, of which about 94% are seen a single time; around 0.096% belongs to the top ten. The sequence derives from a human donor with Susac syndrome. The chain has TRBV7-8 and TRBJ2-1, with 13 bases matching TRBD2. The specimen was CD4+ T cells from PBMCs. DNA of the CDR3: TGTGCCAGCACCGTTCGGACTAGCGGGGGAGCCAACAATGAGCAGTTCTTC. It encodes CASTVRTSGGANNEQFF.